The 7 T cell receptor beta chains below come from one sample, sequenced in a study of OX40 agonist ivuxolimab in advanced cancers. Assay: immunoSEQ multiplex PCR; the TCRdb copy retains only in-frame clones and omits some. The sample consists of 55,000 to 70,000 clones, about 86% of them appearing once. The sample consisted of CD4+ or CD8+ T cells sorted from blood, taken in a trial of the OX40 agonist ivuxolimab. The source of these receptors is an adult with an advanced solid tumor such as melanoma, head and neck, liver or kidney cancer.

The gene calls are TRBV13 and TRBJ2-5, with D tentatively TRBD1 (6 bases). V lost 1 base and J 3 bases, leaving 12 bases between the germline ends. Germline CDR1 is PRHDT and CDR2 is FYEKMQ (reference sequence). This CDR3 region has 15 residues. As DNA, the CDR3 is TGTGCCAGCAGCTTAGACGGACAGTATGAAGAGACCCAGTACTTC. Amino acid sequence: CASSLDGQYEETQYF.

The rearrangement links TRBV2 to TRBJ2-5, with 9 bases that match TRBD2. The CDR3 length is 15 residues. Germline V gives CDR1 SNHLY, CDR2 FYNNEI. V shed 8 bases and J 5 bases; nucleotides not matched to a gene: 12. The CDR3 region has the DNA TGTGCCAGCGTTTCACCTAGCGGGGTCCTGGAGACCCAGTACTTC. Its protein is CASVSPSGVLETQYF.

V is TRBV5-6 and J is TRBJ1-2; 7 nucleotides agree with TRBD1. This CDR3 comprises 14 residues. Germline CDR1 reads SGHDT; CDR2 reads YYEEEE. V shed 2 bases, J shed 3 bases, and the junction held 4 bases outside the gene matches. The CDR3 region has the DNA TGTGCCAGCAGCTTCGGGACAGAACACTATGGCTACACCTTC. Translated: CASSFGTEHYGYTF. Looking up the rest from reference TRBV5-6 and TRBJ1-2 gives the full variable domain: DAGVTQSPTHLIKTRGQQVTLRCSPKSGHDTVSWYQQALGQGPQFIFQYYEEEERQRGNFPDRFSGHQFPNYSSELNVNALLLGDSALYLCASSFGTEHYGYTFGSGTRLTVV.

This chain uses TRBV28 with TRBJ1-5; perhaps TRBD1 as D (6 bases). Germline CDR1 is MDHEN and CDR2 is SYDVKM. V shed 5 bases and J shed 11 bases, with 19 bases lying between them. The CDR3 extends over 14 amino acids. CDR3 sequence (DNA): TGTGCCAGCAGTCCCGGACAGATCAGCGGGACCCAGCATTTT. This translates into CASSPGQISGTQHF.

V and J are TRBV6-1 and TRBJ1-5; D gene unclear. There are 16 residues in the CDR3. CDR1 is MNHNS and CDR2 is SASEGT in the germline V gene. Trimming stripped 2 bases from V and 4 bases from J, with 15 bases between. The CDR3 nucleotides read TGTGCCAGCAGTGAACTTGGGCTTTTCGCGAATCAGCCCCAGCATTTT. It yields the protein CASSELGLFANQPQHF.

V usage is TRBV6-5 and J usage is TRBJ1-4; 12 bases are a match to TRBD1. The CDR3 is made up of 15 amino acids. Germline CDR1 and CDR2: MNHEY and SVGAGI. Trimming removed 10 bases from V and 3 bases from J; junction bases left unmatched: 6. CDR3 protein: CANTGQGAPNEKLFF. For the CDR3, the DNA is TGTGCCAATACGGGACAGGGGGCGCCTAATGAAAAACTGTTTTTT.

This sequence joins TRBV10-3 and TRBJ1-2; D possibly corresponds to TRBD1 (5 bases). CDR1 is ENHRY, CDR2 SYGVKD, per germline. V lost 10 bases and J lost 4, with 19 bases in between. This CDR3 contains 14 residues. The CDR3 region is CATTRSGDGYGYTF. As DNA, the CDR3 is TGTGCCACGACCAGGTCTGGGGACGGCTATGGCTACACCTTC.